This record looks at one TCR beta chain sequence and its context. Its antigen is undetermined. Repertoires were generated with immunoSEQ multiplex PCR, while TCRdb's copy carries only in-frame clones and drops some. This table has 55,000 to 90,000 clones, 75% to 90% appearing once. This sample is drawn from a study of OX40 agonist ivuxolimab in advanced cancers. Study results and limitations: In a subset of nonresponders, normalized T-cell clonal expansion was also low.

The CDR3 runs to 15 residues. Germline V gene lookup returns CDR1 SNHLY and CDR2 FYNNEI. The V and J ends lost 2 bases and 4 bases respectively, with 12 bases between them. Autoimmune disease history or systemic immunosuppression barred patients. V is TRBV2 and J is TRBJ1-3, with D perhaps TRBD1 (5 bases). This clonotype was obtained from an adult with an advanced solid tumor such as melanoma, head and neck, liver or kidney cancer. Sequencing used CD4+ or CD8+ T cells sorted from blood, obtained in a trial of the OX40 agonist ivuxolimab. The CDR3 region is CASSERSRGGNTIYF. The CDR3 coding sequence is TGTGCCAGCAGTGAACGATCTAGGGGCGGAAACACCATATATTTT.